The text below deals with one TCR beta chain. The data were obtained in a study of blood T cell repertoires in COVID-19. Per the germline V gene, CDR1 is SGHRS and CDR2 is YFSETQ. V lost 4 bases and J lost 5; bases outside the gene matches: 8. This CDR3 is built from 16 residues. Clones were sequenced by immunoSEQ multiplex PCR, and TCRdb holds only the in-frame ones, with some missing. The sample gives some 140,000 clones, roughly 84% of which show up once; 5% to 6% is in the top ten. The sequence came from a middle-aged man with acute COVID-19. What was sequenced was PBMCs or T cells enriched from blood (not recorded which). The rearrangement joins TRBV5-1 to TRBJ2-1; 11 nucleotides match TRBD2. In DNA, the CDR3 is TGCGCCAGCAGCACTTACCGACTAGCGGGGAACAATGAGCAGTTCTTC. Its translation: CASSTYRLAGNNEQFF.